A single sample gave rise to the 14 T cell receptor beta chains below, sequenced in a study of OX40 agonist ivuxolimab in advanced cancers. Assay: immunoSEQ multiplex PCR; the TCRdb copy retains only in-frame clones and omits some. The sample shows 65,000 to 100,000 clones, around 91% of them seen only once. The source material was CD4+ or CD8+ T cells sorted from blood, sampled in a trial of the OX40 agonist ivuxolimab. The receptors originated from an adult with an advanced solid tumor such as melanoma, head and neck, liver or kidney cancer.

V usage is TRBV11-2 and J usage is TRBJ2-1; 7 bases line up with TRBD1. CDR3 length: 16 amino acids. Losses at the gene ends were 5 bases for V and 6 bases for J; bases not matched to a gene: 13. Germline V gene lookup returns CDR1 SGHAT and CDR2 FQNNGV. The CDR3 bases are TGTGCCAGCAGCCCCTGGACCCGGACAGGCACCAATGAGCAGTTCTTC. Encoded protein: CASSPWTRTGTNEQFF.

In its sample, this clone was seen once. The chain joins TRBV6-1 to TRBJ1-2; no firm D call. The CDR3 has 14 residues. CDR1 is MNHNS and CDR2 is SASEGT in the germline V gene. V was clipped by 4 bases and J by 2 bases, with 11 bases between them. CDR3 in amino acids: CASSGEGNNYGYTF. CDR3 DNA: TGTGCCAGCAGTGGAGAGGGTAACAACTATGGCTACACCTTC.

The rearrangement uses TRBV15 and TRBJ1-5, with D possibly being TRBD1 (5 bases). The length of the CDR3 is 13 residues. Trimming pared 0 bases from V and 11 bases from J, leaving 11 bases between. The V gene's germline CDR1 is LNHNV and CDR2 YYDKDF (reference sequence). The chain's CDR3 is CATSRDFAGAQHF. The CDR3 DNA sequence: TGTGCCACCAGCAGAGATTTTGCGGGGGCCCAGCATTTT.

This chain joins TRBV6-5 and TRBJ1-3; D unresolved. The V end lost 8 bases, the J end lost 4 bases, and 9 bases lay between the germline ends. Germline V gene lookup returns CDR1 MNHEY and CDR2 SVGAGI. The CDR3 has 12 amino acids. The CDR3 bases are TGTGCCAGCTCTACCGGGGGAAACACCATATATTTT. Translating it yields CASSTGGNTIYF.

The chain joins TRBV12-5 to TRBJ2-3, with D maybe TRBD2 (7 bases). Deletions cut 0 bases from V and 5 bases from J, with 18 bases between. Looked up from germline, CDR1 is LGHNT and CDR2 is FRNRAP. CDR3 length: 17 amino acids. As DNA, the CDR3 is TGTGCTAGTGGTTTGGTACTGGTGGGGGGGCCAGGAGATACGCAGTATTTT. This codes for CASGLVLVGGPGDTQYF.

The chain employs TRBV7-8 and TRBJ2-7, with D perhaps TRBD2 (6 bases). CDR1 is SGHVS, CDR2 FQNEAQ, per germline. This CDR3 is 16 amino acids long. Trimming stripped 4 bases from V and 7 bases from J, with 23 bases between. The chain's CDR3 is CASSSATGLSQLEQYF. As DNA, the CDR3 is TGTGCCAGCAGCTCGGCAACGGGACTTTCCCAGTTGGAGCAGTACTTC. Full variable domain (rest looked up from reference TRBV7-8 and TRBJ2-7): GAGVSQSPRYKVAKRGQDVALRCDPISGHVSLFWYQQALGQGPEFLTYFQNEAQLDKSGLPSDRFFAERPEGSVSTLKIQRTQQEDSAVYLCASSSATGLSQLEQYFGPGTRLTVT.

The rearrangement links TRBV9 to TRBJ1-1; D is perhaps TRBD1 (5 bases). The CDR3 consists of 14 residues. The V end lost 2 bases, the J end lost 5 bases, and 13 bases lay between the germline ends. CDR1 and CDR2 (germline): SGDLS, YYNGEE. The CDR3 DNA is TGTGCCAGCAGCGTGTCCTCCGGGGGGACTGAAGCTTTCTTT. Its translation: CASSVSSGGTEAFF.

This clone was counted a single time. The genes are TRBV7-6 and TRBJ2-5; 9 bases line up with TRBD1. The CDR3 length is 15 residues. With V trimmed by 1 base and J by 4 bases, 4 bases remained unmatched. Looked up from germline, CDR1 is SGHVS and CDR2 is FNYEAQ. CDR3 in DNA: TGTGCCAGCAGCTTAGACACAGGGGGCAGAGAGACCCAGTACTTC. It is translated as CASSLDTGGRETQYF.

The J gene is TRBJ2-5, the V gene TRBV27, with 8 nucleotides matching TRBD1. In germline, CDR1 is MNHEY, CDR2 SMNVEV (reference sequence). The CDR3 totals 15 residues. V shed 5 bases and J 3 bases; nucleotides not matched to a gene: 8. The CDR3 coding sequence is TGTGCCAGCAGTGACCGGGACAGGCAGAAAGAGACCCAGTACTTC. Encoded protein: CASSDRDRQKETQYF.

This clone was picked up one time. The V gene is TRBV19, the J gene TRBJ2-5, with D possibly matching TRBD2 (5 bases). Germline V gives CDR1 LNHDA, CDR2 SQIVND (reference sequence). Trimming removed 4 bases from V and 4 bases from J, with 7 bases in between. The CDR3 totals 12 residues. This chain's CDR3 is CASSKGRETQYF. The DNA of the CDR3 is TGTGCCAGTAGTAAAGGGAGAGAGACCCAGTACTTC.

This rearrangement joins TRBV7-2 to TRBJ2-2, with 11 positions matching TRBD2. J gave up 3 bases and V 3 bases, and 0 bases lay outside the gene matches. CDR1 is SGHTA, CDR2 FQGNSA, per germline. The CDR3 has 15 residues. The CDR3 DNA is TGTGCCAGCAGCTTTAGCGGGGGGGACACCGGGGAGCTGTTTTTT. Translating it yields CASSFSGGDTGELFF.

The chain employs TRBV6-6 and TRBJ2-4, with 7 bases aligning to TRBD2. Trimming cost V 4 bases and J 6 bases; bases outside gene matches: 9. Germline CDR1 and CDR2: MNHNY and SVGAGI (reference sequence). CDR3 length equals 15 residues. The CDR3 loop is CASSFSGPTSNIQYF. The DNA for the CDR3 is TGTGCCAGCAGTTTTAGCGGGCCAACTTCAAACATTCAGTACTTC.

This sequence joins TRBV6-1 and TRBJ1-6; 8 nucleotides align to TRBD1. The CDR3 runs to 13 residues. Germline CDR1 MNHNS, CDR2 SASEGT. The V gene end was trimmed by 9 bases and the J gene end by 9 bases; junction bases not matched to a gene: 7. DNA of the CDR3: TGTGCCAGTTGGCACAGGGGGGGTTCACCCCTCCACTTT. It specifies CASWHRGGSPLHF.

The count of this clone is one. The gene calls are TRBV18 and TRBJ2-7; tentatively, D is TRBD1 or TRBD2 (6 bases each). Trimming left V 11 bases short and J 3 bases short, with 32 bases between. Germline CDR1 reads KGHSH; CDR2 reads LQKENI. This CDR3 comprises 18 residues. The CDR3 protein is CASAGTPRLGGVVYEQYF. CDR3 nucleotide sequence: TGTGCCTCGGCAGGGACACCCCGTTTGGGGGGTGTGGTCTACGAGCAGTACTTC.